This TCR beta chain stems from a study of CD8 T cells in Susac syndrome (dated by TCRdb to between 2018 and 2021). Regarding the study in general: Of the Susac syndrome patients who were sequenced, over five had clinically active disease and about eight were in clinical remission. Susac syndrome patients were therapy-naive, on corticosteroids (some also receiving IVIg), or on IVIg alone at blood withdrawal. Whether CD8+ T cell activation and differentiation in Susac syndrome was antigen driven was tested using repertoire sequencing. General findings and caveats noted by the study authors: The CD4+ T cell repertoire of patients with Susac syndrome showed no detectable clonal expansion. The study acknowledged that relatively few individuals were included in the TCR sequencing and HLA analysis.

RNA was extracted using the RNeasy kit, and roughly 0.5 to 1 microgram was reverse transcribed with random hexamers. The immunoSEQ multiplex PCR assay, which covers 54 Vbeta and 13 Jbeta segments, was used to amplify TCR beta CDR3 regions. Bias from PCR amplification was corrected by using a synthetic template baseline for primer optimization and for computational correction. In the original analysis: Reads were annotated to V, D and J genes per IMGT and analyzed with immunoSEQ Analyzer, keeping only productive sequences. To calculate clonality, Shannon entropy was normalized by log2 of the number of productive unique sequences and then subtracted from one. For each patient and control, public and private clones were evaluated within the 100 most prevalent clones. A clone was defined as Susac-specific if it was absent from the healthy and MS cohorts, from about 1,100 published viral clones and from other ImmuneACCESS disease sequences. In TCRdb, the public reads were trimmed at Q25 with fastp and aligned with MiXCR, with productive beta chains retained. For every CDR3 protein sequence, its rows merge into one entry that carries the most common genes and DNA. The V and J calls shown here were made by TCRdb, not taken from the authors' results. For this sample the table gives some 99,000 distinct CDR3 sequences, of which roughly 94% were detected only once. The top ten clonotypes cover over 0.3% of the sample.

High-throughput TCR beta sequencing profiled peripheral blood CD8+ and CD4+ T cells from healthy donors, Susac syndrome patients and multiple sclerosis patients. The Susac syndrome patients fulfilled recently defined diagnostic criteria for either definite or probable disease. Bulk CD8+ and CD4+ T cells were purified magnetically by negative isolation, whereas CD8+ TEMRA cells were enriched by FACS. Blood was drawn into EDTA tubes, processed within 24 hours, and PBMCs were isolated by density gradient centrifugation. PBMCs intended for TCR sequencing were frozen in liquid nitrogen and were later thawed in a 37 degrees C water bath. The sorted or isolated CD4+, CD8+ and CD8+ TEMRA cells had a purity of 90% or higher. Notes on this clonotype: Its cognate antigen has yet to be identified. No base quality information exists; no much larger clone differs at one position.

The sequenced sample was CD4+ T cells from PBMCs. This TCR was sampled from a human donor with Susac syndrome.

The CDR3 reads as follows: CASSRRASTGGFNEQYF. The nucleotides read TGTGCCAGCAGCCGGAGGGCCTCGACAGGGGGCTTTAACGAGCAGTACTTC. The V gene is TRBV7-2 and the J gene is TRBJ2-7; 10 junctional bases match TRBD1. The germline V gene yields SGHTA for CDR1 and FQGNSA for CDR2. The CDR3 covers 17 residues, taking in both the cysteine and the phenylalanine. Left in the record is the CDR3 DNA by itself, 51 bases read in frame from the first base. Relative to germline, V is missing 5 bases and J is missing 5 bases, with 15 bases of the junction outside any gene match.